These 7 T cell receptor beta chains came from one sample sequenced in a study of identifying expanded T cells in peripheral blood. Profiling relied on immunoSEQ multiplex PCR, and the TCRdb table lists in-frame clones only, not all of them. The sample yields 50,000 to 75,000 clones, about four fifths seen once. Sample: blood. Receptors originate from a person between 18 and 75 years old in good health.

V gene TRBV2 combines with J gene TRBJ2-7, with 8 bases fitting TRBD2. V dropped 6 bases and J dropped 3; count of bases not matched to a gene: 7. In germline, CDR1 is SNHLY, CDR2 FYNNEI. The CDR3 runs to 14 residues. The CDR3 region is CASSDQGTSYEQYV. In DNA, the CDR3 is TGTGCCAGCAGCGATCAAGGGACTAGCTACGAGCAGTACGTC.

V gene TRBV2 combines with J gene TRBJ1-5; D call uncertain. Trimming stripped 4 bases from V and 6 bases from J, with 13 bases between. The CDR3 has 14 amino acids. Germline V gene data show CDR1 as SNHLY and CDR2 as FYNNEI. The CDR3 bases are TGTGCCAGCAGTGTCAGCCCGGCCGGTCAGCCCCAGCATTTT. It translates to CASSVSPAGQPQHF.

The J gene is TRBJ2-3, the V gene TRBV7-6; 8 positions agree with TRBD2. The V and J ends lost 3 bases and 3 bases, in that order; junction bases with no gene match: 5. Per the germline V gene, CDR1 is SGHVS and CDR2 is FNYEAQ. This CDR3 spans 15 amino acids. This CDR3 reads CASSFSAGVTDTQYF. CDR3 DNA sequence: TGTGCCAGCAGCTTCTCAGCGGGAGTAACAGATACGCAGTATTTT. Filled out from reference TRBV7-6 and TRBJ2-3, the complete variable domain reads GAGVSQSPRYKVTKRGQDVALRCDPISGHVSLYWYRQALGQGPEFLTYFNYEAQQDKSGLPNDRFSAERPEGSISTLTIQRTEQRDSAMYRCASSFSAGVTDTQYFGPGTRLTVL.

The V call is TRBV5-8, the J call TRBJ2-1, with a possible D match to TRBD2 (5 bases). Trimming cost V 2 bases and J 8 bases, with 17 bases left between them. The CDR3 is made up of 15 amino acids. Per the germline V gene, CDR1 is SGHTS and CDR2 is YDEGEE. The DNA for the CDR3 is TGTGCCAGCAGCTTTTTGGGAACAGAGGGCGATGAGCAGTTCTTC. This gives the protein CASSFLGTEGDEQFF.

The V gene is TRBV18, the J gene TRBJ2-4; D gene ambiguous. Trimming left V 0 bases short and J 0 bases short, with 9 bases between. There are 16 residues in the CDR3. CDR1 and CDR2 from the germline V gene are KGHSH and LQKENI. The CDR3 nucleotides read TGTGCCAGCTCACCACCTACACAGACAGCCAAAAACATTCAGTACTTC. Translation gives CASSPPTQTAKNIQYF.

This chain connects TRBV7-8 to TRBJ2-1, with D maybe TRBD1 (6 bases). The V end was cut by 5 bases, the J end by 6 bases, with 11 bases between. Germline V gene lookup returns CDR1 SGHVS and CDR2 FQNEAQ. The CDR3 runs to 13 residues. The CDR3 spells CASSPRGGNEQFF. In DNA, the CDR3 is TGTGCCAGCAGCCCCAGGGGCGGCAATGAGCAGTTCTTC.

The J gene is TRBJ1-2, the V gene TRBV30; a possible D gene is TRBD1 (6 bases). The V end lost 8 bases, the J end lost 1 base, and 14 bases lay between the germline ends. The CDR3 runs 13 residues. Germline CDR1 is GTSNPN and CDR2 is SVGIG (reference sequence). The CDR3 bases are TGTGCCGGTGGACAGTTGCTTAACTATGGCTACACCTTC. Translating it yields CAGGQLLNYGYTF.